A selection of T cell receptor beta chains follows, all from one sample in a study of blood T cell repertoires in COVID-19. TCRdb's copy holds only in-frame clones and misses some; the assay was immunoSEQ multiplex PCR. This table has approximately 300,000 clones, roughly nine tenths appearing once. The specimen sequenced was PBMCs or T cells enriched from blood (not recorded which). These receptors came from a woman aged 30 to 39 who had recovered from COVID-19. The CDR3 runs from the conserved cysteine through the conserved F or W. A D gene is named only where the DNA matches it firmly. Rows may omit the clone size; those that give it use once, few, many or a size class.

d_call: .; j_call: TRBJ1-1; clone_size: .; v_call: TRBV5-1; cdr3_nt: TGCGCCAGCAGCTTGGCCTTTGGCAGGGACACTGAAGCTTTCTTT; cdr3_aa: CASSLAFGRDTEAFF
d_call: TRBD1; j_call: TRBJ1-2; clone_size: .; v_call: TRBV12-5; cdr3_nt: TGTGCTAGTGGTTATGGCAGGGGGGCCTATGGCTACACCTTC; cdr3_aa: CASGYGRGAYGYTF
d_call: TRBD1; j_call: TRBJ1-1; clone_size: .; v_call: TRBV15; cdr3_nt: TGTGCCACCAGTCGACAGGGGTCTACCGTCACTGAAGCTTTCTTT; cdr3_aa: CATSRQGSTVTEAFF
d_call: TRBD1; j_call: TRBJ1-1; clone_size: .; v_call: TRBV7-2; cdr3_nt: TGTGCCAGCAGCATGGGCGGAGGGGGCTTAGGGACTGAAGCTTTCTTT; cdr3_aa: CASSMGGGGLGTEAFF
d_call: TRBD1; j_call: TRBJ2-7; clone_size: .; v_call: TRBV9; cdr3_nt: TGTGCCAGCAGCCTGGGACAGCACTACGAGCAGTACTTC; cdr3_aa: CASSLGQHYEQYF
d_call: .; j_call: TRBJ1-5; clone_size: .; v_call: TRBV5-5; cdr3_nt: TGTGCCACCTCACAGGCCTACAATCAGCCCCAGCATTTT; cdr3_aa: CATSQAYNQPQHF
d_call: .; j_call: TRBJ2-7; clone_size: .; v_call: TRBV7-9; cdr3_nt: TGTGCCAGCAGCTTATCTGTATACGAGCAGTACTTC; cdr3_aa: CASSLSVYEQYF
d_call: .; j_call: TRBJ1-1; clone_size: .; v_call: TRBV27; cdr3_nt: TGTGCCAGCAGTTTGTCAGGGCGCAGTGAAGCTTTCTTT; cdr3_aa: CASSLSGRSEAFF
d_call: TRBD2; j_call: TRBJ2-2; clone_size: once; v_call: TRBV7-2; cdr3_nt: TGTGCCAGCAGCTCCGGGACTACTGGCGGGGAGCTGTTTTTT; cdr3_aa: CASSSGTTGGELFF
d_call: .; j_call: TRBJ2-1; clone_size: .; v_call: TRBV3-1/TRBV3-2; cdr3_nt: TGTGCCAGCAGCGAGAGGGGGGGGGAAGGCAATGAGCAGTTCTTC; cdr3_aa: CASSERGGEGNEQFF
d_call: TRBD2; j_call: TRBJ2-3; clone_size: .; v_call: TRBV4-2; cdr3_nt: TGTGCCAGCAGCCAAGTGATAGCGGGAGACGATTTCTTAGATACGCAGTATTTT; cdr3_aa: CASSQVIAGDDFLDTQYF
d_call: .; j_call: TRBJ2-2; clone_size: once; v_call: TRBV7-2; cdr3_nt: TGTGCCAGCAGCTTAGGGCTGACGAACACCGGGGAGCTGTTTTTT; cdr3_aa: CASSLGLTNTGELFF
d_call: .; j_call: TRBJ2-7; clone_size: .; v_call: TRBV5-5; cdr3_nt: TGTGCCAGCAGCCTGGTTTCAAGACTGGGTAGGCACGAGCAGTACTTC; cdr3_aa: CASSLVSRLGRHEQYF
d_call: .; j_call: TRBJ1-4; clone_size: .; v_call: TRBV6-1; cdr3_nt: TGTGCCAGCAGTGAAGGGCGGGGTTATGAAAAACTGTTTTTT; cdr3_aa: CASSEGRGYEKLFF
d_call: .; j_call: TRBJ1-3; clone_size: .; v_call: TRBV5-4; cdr3_nt: TGTGCCAGCAGCCTCCAGGGCTCTGGAAACACCATATATTTT; cdr3_aa: CASSLQGSGNTIYF
d_call: .; j_call: TRBJ2-1; clone_size: .; v_call: TRBV5-6; cdr3_nt: TGTGCCAGCAGCTCCCCCATCGACAGCGCGAGCTCCTACAATGAGCAGTTCTTC; cdr3_aa: CASSSPIDSASSYNEQFF
d_call: .; j_call: TRBJ2-5; clone_size: .; v_call: TRBV11-2; cdr3_nt: TGTGCCAGTACGAACAGGGTGAAAGAGACCCAGTACTTC; cdr3_aa: CASTNRVKETQYF
d_call: TRBD1; j_call: TRBJ1-2; clone_size: few; v_call: TRBV4-1; cdr3_nt: TGCGCCAGCAGCCATTCTACCGACAGGGAAGGTGGCTACACCTTC; cdr3_aa: CASSHSTDREGGYTF
d_call: TRBD1; j_call: TRBJ2-7; clone_size: .; v_call: TRBV2; cdr3_nt: TGTGCCAGCTCCCAGGGCTTAACAGGGGCCTACGAGCAGTACTTC; cdr3_aa: CASSQGLTGAYEQYF
d_call: .; j_call: TRBJ1-2; clone_size: once; v_call: TRBV7-9; cdr3_nt: TGTGCCAGCACCTCTAACAGGGTACGTCAGGATGGCTACACCTTC; cdr3_aa: CASTSNRVRQDGYTF
d_call: TRBD2; j_call: TRBJ2-2; clone_size: once; v_call: TRBV29-1; cdr3_nt: TGCAGCGTTCAAAAAGCGGGGCAGGGGGAGCTGTTTTTT; cdr3_aa: CSVQKAGQGELFF
d_call: .; j_call: TRBJ2-3; clone_size: .; v_call: TRBV24-1; cdr3_nt: TGTGCCACAATGGACAGAAGCACAGATACGCAGTATTTT; cdr3_aa: CATMDRSTDTQYF
d_call: TRBD1; j_call: TRBJ1-6; clone_size: once; v_call: TRBV6-5; cdr3_nt: TGTGCCAGCAGTTACGATCTGACAGGGAAGAGACCCCTCCACTTT; cdr3_aa: CASSYDLTGKRPLHF
d_call: .; j_call: TRBJ1-4; clone_size: .; v_call: TRBV19; cdr3_nt: TGTGCCAGTACCCCGACAGATAAGTATGAAAAACTGTTTTTT; cdr3_aa: CASTPTDKYEKLFF
d_call: .; j_call: TRBJ1-2; clone_size: .; v_call: TRBV6-5; cdr3_nt: TGTGCCAGCACTAAGGGGAGGTATGGCTACACCTTC; cdr3_aa: CASTKGRYGYTF
d_call: .; j_call: TRBJ2-3; clone_size: .; v_call: TRBV9; cdr3_nt: TGTGCCAGCAGCGCCCTACTTTGGGATACGCAGTATTTT; cdr3_aa: CASSALLWDTQYF
d_call: .; j_call: TRBJ2-7; clone_size: .; v_call: TRBV24-1; cdr3_nt: TGTGCCACCAGTGATGGTGGCTTGGACGAGCAGTACTTC; cdr3_aa: CATSDGGLDEQYF
d_call: .; j_call: TRBJ2-1; clone_size: .; v_call: TRBV15; cdr3_nt: TGTGCCACAAGCCCCATAACTTCCTACAATGAGCAGTTCTTC; cdr3_aa: CATSPITSYNEQFF
d_call: TRBD1; j_call: TRBJ1-6; clone_size: .; v_call: TRBV5-6; cdr3_nt: TGTGCCAGCAGCTTCGGCATAGGACAGGGAGGGGCACCCCTCCACTTT; cdr3_aa: CASSFGIGQGGAPLHF
d_call: .; j_call: TRBJ1-4; clone_size: .; v_call: TRBV15; cdr3_nt: TGTGCCACCAGCAGAGCTTGGGCAATCGTTAATGAAAAACTGTTTTTT; cdr3_aa: CATSRAWAIVNEKLFF
d_call: .; j_call: TRBJ1-1; clone_size: .; v_call: TRBV27; cdr3_nt: TGTGCCAGCAGTCGAGGGGGGGGAACTGAAGCTTTCTTT; cdr3_aa: CASSRGGGTEAFF
d_call: .; j_call: TRBJ1-6; clone_size: .; v_call: TRBV5-1; cdr3_nt: TGCGCCAGCAGCCTGTCGGGGGACTTGAGAGATTCACCCCTCCACTTT; cdr3_aa: CASSLSGDLRDSPLHF
d_call: .; j_call: TRBJ1-4; clone_size: few; v_call: TRBV9; cdr3_nt: TGTGCCAGCAGCGCGTATTCGGGAAATGAAAAACTGTTTTTT; cdr3_aa: CASSAYSGNEKLFF
d_call: .; j_call: TRBJ2-2; clone_size: few; v_call: TRBV27; cdr3_nt: TGTGCCAGCAGTTGGGGCAGAAACACCGGGGAGCTGTTTTTT; cdr3_aa: CASSWGRNTGELFF
d_call: .; j_call: TRBJ1-3; clone_size: once; v_call: TRBV7-2; cdr3_nt: TGTGCCAGCAGCTTTGGGAGCTCTGGAAACACCATATATTTT; cdr3_aa: CASSFGSSGNTIYF
d_call: .; j_call: TRBJ1-3; clone_size: .; v_call: TRBV27; cdr3_nt: TGTGCCAGCAGCCCAAGACAGGAGAGCTCTGGAAACACCATATATTTT; cdr3_aa: CASSPRQESSGNTIYF
d_call: TRBD1; j_call: TRBJ1-1; clone_size: .; v_call: TRBV3-1/TRBV3-2; cdr3_nt: TGTGCCAGCAGCCTGCAGGGGGCCCAGAACACTGAAGCTTTCTTT; cdr3_aa: CASSLQGAQNTEAFF
d_call: .; j_call: TRBJ2-7; clone_size: .; v_call: TRBV7-9; cdr3_nt: TGTGCCAGCAGCCCCAAGGAGGCCTACGAGCAGTACTTC; cdr3_aa: CASSPKEAYEQYF
d_call: TRBD1; j_call: TRBJ1-1; clone_size: once; v_call: TRBV14; cdr3_nt: TGTGCCAGCAGGCGAGACAGGGCCCCGAACACTGAAGCTTTCTTT; cdr3_aa: CASRRDRAPNTEAFF